Below, one T cell receptor (beta chain) is given with its context. Any patient presenting with uncontrolled infection, other autoimmune disease, pregnancy or lactation was left out. About 9.4 ml fresh peripheral blood yielded the PBMCs. The data stem from a study of T cells in Graves' hyperthyroidism and ophthalmopathy. Amplification of TCR beta CDR3 regions was performed using RNA transcripts as template. HTBI primers were the set used in a first-round RT-PCR of the TCR CDR3. TCRdb re-called the multiplex PCR reads with MiXCR, one entry per CDR3 protein. Here the sample spans about 590,000 distinct CDR3 sequences, around 14% being singletons. The CDR3 is 14 amino acids. Germline V gene lookup returns CDR1 LNHDA and CDR2 SQIVND (reference sequence). Trimming cost V 7 bases and J 4 bases, with 15 bases left between them.

This TCR was recovered from a woman aged 25 to 45 with Graves' hyperthyroidism. Input material: blood. This rearrangement joins TRBV19 to TRBJ2-3, with D perhaps matching TRBD2 (6 bases). In DNA, the CDR3 is TGTGCCAGTACCTCGGGCGGGGAAGCAGATACGCAGTATTTT. Amino acid sequence: CASTSGGEADTQYF.